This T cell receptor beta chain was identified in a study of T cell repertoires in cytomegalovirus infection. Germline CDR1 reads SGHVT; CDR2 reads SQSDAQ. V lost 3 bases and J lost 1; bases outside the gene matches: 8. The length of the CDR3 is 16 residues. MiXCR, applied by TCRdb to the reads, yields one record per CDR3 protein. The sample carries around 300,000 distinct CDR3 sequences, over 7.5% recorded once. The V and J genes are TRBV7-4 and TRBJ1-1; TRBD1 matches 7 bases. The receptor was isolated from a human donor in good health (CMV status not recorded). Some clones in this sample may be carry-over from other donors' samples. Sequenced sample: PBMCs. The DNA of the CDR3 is TGTGCCAGCAGCTTTTTGACAGGGCCGAAGAACACTGAAGCTTTCTTT. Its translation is CASSFLTGPKNTEAFF.